A selection of T cell receptor beta chains follows, all from one sample in a study of T cells after yellow fever vaccination. MiXCR, applied by TCRdb to the 5' RACE reads, yields one record per CDR3 protein. In the table there are hundreds of thousands of distinct CDR3 sequences, about 12% of which are singletons. This specimen consisted of PBMCs, obtained on the day of the yellow fever booster vaccination. The receptors were gathered from a man aged 25-40 years who received the YFV17D yellow fever vaccine. CDR3s include the opening cysteine and the closing phenylalanine or tryptophan. The D gene is left open where the match is weak. Clone size is given for some rows only: seen once, a few or many times, or a class if the clone is expanded.

J: TRBJ2-1
size: once
V: TRBV20-1
D: .
DNA: TGCAGTGCTAGTTCGGCCCGGAGCAATGAGCAGTTCTTC
CDR3: CSASSARSNEQFF

J: TRBJ2-1
size: few
V: TRBV15
D: TRBD2
DNA: TGTGCCACCAGCAGAGAGGCTAGCGGCTACAATGAGCAGTTCTTC
CDR3: CATSREASGYNEQFF

J: TRBJ2-5
size: .
V: TRBV23-1
D: TRBD1
DNA: TGCGCCAGCAGTCAATTTGCGGGACAGGAGTACCAAGAGACCCAGTACTTC
CDR3: CASSQFAGQEYQETQYF

J: TRBJ2-3
size: few
V: TRBV16
D: .
DNA: TGTGCCAGCAGCCAATCACTCAGCACAGATACGCAGTATTTT
CDR3: CASSQSLSTDTQYF

J: TRBJ1-5
size: .
V: TRBV7-2
D: TRBD1
DNA: TGTGCCAGCAGCTTAGTGAGTACAGGGGACAATCAGCCCCAGCATTTT
CDR3: CASSLVSTGDNQPQHF

J: TRBJ1-2
size: few
V: TRBV20-1
D: .
DNA: TGCAGTGCTAGAGTAACGGATGGCTACACCTTC
CDR3: CSARVTDGYTF

J: TRBJ2-1
size: few
V: TRBV14
D: TRBD2
DNA: TGTGCCAGCAGCCAACAAAGACTAGCGGGAGCCTACAATGAGCAGTTCTTC
CDR3: CASSQQRLAGAYNEQFF

J: TRBJ2-5
size: few
V: TRBV12-3/TRBV12-4
D: TRBD2
DNA: TGTGCCAGCAGTCCCCCGACTAGCGGGCCCCAAGAGACCCAGTACTTC
CDR3: CASSPPTSGPQETQYF

J: TRBJ2-3
size: few
V: TRBV4-3
D: TRBD2
DNA: TGCGCCAGCAGCCAAGAACTAGCGGGCAGGATTAGCACAGATACGCAGTATTTT
CDR3: CASSQELAGRISTDTQYF

J: TRBJ2-5
size: .
V: TRBV20-1
D: TRBD1
DNA: TGCAGTCCGGGACAGGGAGGAGAGACCCAGTACTTC
CDR3: CSPGQGGETQYF

J: TRBJ2-5
size: .
V: TRBV7-6
D: .
DNA: TGTGCCAGCGCAAGCTCGGTGGTGGTCTGGGAGACCCAGTACTTC
CDR3: CASASSVVVWETQYF

J: TRBJ2-2
size: few
V: TRBV7-9
D: .
DNA: TGTGCCAGCAGCTCAGTCAGGGAAGGGACCGGGGAGCTGTTTTTT
CDR3: CASSSVREGTGELFF

J: TRBJ1-2
size: few
V: TRBV29-1
D: .
DNA: TGCAGCGTTGAAGAACAGGGTTCCTATGGCTACACCTTC
CDR3: CSVEEQGSYGYTF

J: TRBJ2-2
size: .
V: TRBV5-1
D: TRBD1
DNA: TGCGCCAGCACCTTACAGGGGGCGAGGACCGGGGAGCTGTTTTTT
CDR3: CASTLQGARTGELFF

J: TRBJ2-5
size: .
V: TRBV7-9
D: .
DNA: TGTGCCAGCAGCTTAGCGTTGGGGAGAGAGACCCAGTACTTC
CDR3: CASSLALGRETQYF

J: TRBJ1-4
size: many
V: TRBV30
D: .
DNA: TGTGCCTGGAGTGAAGGTTTTAATGAAAAACTGTTTTTT
CDR3: CAWSEGFNEKLFF

J: TRBJ2-7
size: .
V: TRBV7-6
D: TRBD2
DNA: TGTGCCAGCAGCCCACGAGGGCTAGCGGGAGCCTCCTACGAGCAGTACTTC
CDR3: CASSPRGLAGASYEQYF

J: TRBJ1-5
size: .
V: TRBV4-3
D: .
DNA: TGCGCCAGCAGCCAAGACTACAGCGTTAGCAATCAGCCCCAGCATTTT
CDR3: CASSQDYSVSNQPQHF

J: TRBJ2-1
size: .
V: TRBV28
D: TRBD2
DNA: TGTGCCAGCAGTACTAGCGGGGTCCCCTACAATGAGCAGTTCTTC
CDR3: CASSTSGVPYNEQFF

J: TRBJ2-6
size: few
V: TRBV19
D: .
DNA: TGTGCCAGTGGGATCACAGGGCCTGGGGCCAACGTCCTGACTTTC
CDR3: CASGITGPGANVLTF

J: TRBJ2-5
size: .
V: TRBV27
D: .
DNA: TGTGCCAGCAGTTTCCAGGGACGGGTCGAGACCCAGTACTTC
CDR3: CASSFQGRVETQYF

J: TRBJ1-3
size: few
V: TRBV15
D: .
DNA: TGTGCCACCAGCAGAGAAATCTCTGGAAACACCATATATTTT
CDR3: CATSREISGNTIYF

J: TRBJ2-7
size: few
V: TRBV24-1
D: .
DNA: TGTGCCACCAGTGAAAAGCGGAGCTCCTACGAGCAGTACTTC
CDR3: CATSEKRSSYEQYF

J: TRBJ2-3
size: few
V: TRBV7-2
D: .
DNA: TGTGCCAGCAGCTCCAGGGTTTCTAGCACAGATACGCAGTATTTT
CDR3: CASSSRVSSTDTQYF

J: TRBJ1-5
size: .
V: TRBV6-5
D: .
DNA: TGTGCCAGCAGTTATGGCAGGGAGGATCAGCCCCAGCATTTT
CDR3: CASSYGREDQPQHF

J: TRBJ2-3
size: few
V: TRBV20-1
D: TRBD2
DNA: TGCAGTGGTTCGACCCCGGGACTACCCCGAGATACGCAGTATTTT
CDR3: CSGSTPGLPRDTQYF

J: TRBJ2-3
size: few
V: TRBV30
D: .
DNA: TGTGCCTGTGGAAATACGCAGTATTTT
CDR3: CACGNTQYF

J: TRBJ2-2
size: .
V: TRBV2
D: .
DNA: TGTGCCAGCAAACGGGACACGGGTACAGGGGAGCTGTTTTTT
CDR3: CASKRDTGTGELFF

J: TRBJ2-1
size: .
V: TRBV9
D: .
DNA: TGTGCCAGCAGACTACCCCCCCCGGGTAATGAGCAGTTCTTC
CDR3: CASRLPPPGNEQFF

J: TRBJ2-7
size: .
V: TRBV12-3/TRBV12-4
D: .
DNA: TGTGCCAGCAGTTTTGGCAGGAGGTACGAGCAGTACTTC
CDR3: CASSFGRRYEQYF

J: TRBJ2-5
size: many
V: TRBV4-3
D: TRBD2
DNA: TGCGCCAGCAGCCAAGACCTGGGACTAGCGAGAGAGACCCAGTACTTC
CDR3: CASSQDLGLARETQYF

J: TRBJ1-3
size: .
V: TRBV7-6
D: .
DNA: TGTGCCAGCAGCGCAACAGGGTCCGGAAACACCATATATTTT
CDR3: CASSATGSGNTIYF

J: TRBJ2-3
size: few
V: TRBV15
D: .
DNA: TGTGCCACCAGCAGAGGTAGCGGCGTGAGCACAGATACGCAGTATTTT
CDR3: CATSRGSGVSTDTQYF

J: TRBJ1-2
size: many
V: TRBV18
D: TRBD1
DNA: TGTGCCAGCTCACCACAAGGACAGGGTGATGGCTACACCTTC
CDR3: CASSPQGQGDGYTF

J: TRBJ1-5
size: many
V: TRBV28
D: .
DNA: TGTGCCAGCAGTGGGGCGCGCTCCTACGCCCAGCATTTT
CDR3: CASSGARSYAQHF

J: TRBJ2-3
size: few
V: TRBV6-2/TRBV6-3
D: .
DNA: TGTGCCAGCAGCCGCCCCGGACGGAGCACAGATACGCAGTATTTT
CDR3: CASSRPGRSTDTQYF

J: TRBJ1-5
size: .
V: TRBV4-3
D: .
DNA: TGCGCCAGCAGCCAAGATTTTTTACTCAATCAGCCCCAGCATTTT
CDR3: CASSQDFLLNQPQHF

J: TRBJ1-1
size: .
V: TRBV18
D: .
DNA: TGTGCCAGCTTCTCAGACCGGACCCTACTCACCAGAGGTGAAGCTTTCTTT
CDR3: CASFSDRTLLTRGEAFF

J: TRBJ1-2
size: .
V: TRBV7-8
D: .
DNA: TGTGCCAGCAGCTTAGTCCGAACAGGGATGGGAAACTATGGCTACACCTTC
CDR3: CASSLVRTGMGNYGYTF

J: TRBJ2-2
size: few
V: TRBV5-1
D: .
DNA: TGCGCCAGCAGCTTGGGCCCCGAGAGGACCGGGGAGCTGTTTTTT
CDR3: CASSLGPERTGELFF

J: TRBJ2-7
size: .
V: TRBV7-2
D: TRBD2
DNA: TGTGCCAGCAACCTAGCGGGAGGGCCGGGGGAGCAGTACTTC
CDR3: CASNLAGGPGEQYF